This T cell receptor (beta chain) was identified in a study of blood T cell repertoires in COVID-19. Study overall: Acute and convalescent COVID-19 specimens originated in the United States, Italy and Spain. PBMCs, B-cell-depleted T cells, or T cells were the source of the cDNA or gDNA that made up the material.

With 7 bases clipped from V and 3 bases from J, the junction kept 6 bases outside the gene matches. The CDR3 covers 13 residues. CDR1 and CDR2 from the germline V gene are SQVTM and ANQGSEA. Libraries were prepared by immunoSEQ multiplex PCR; TCRdb keeps only in-frame clonotypes and omits some of them. The data hold fewer than 250,000 clones, with approximately 86% observed a single time. The sample holds one count of this clone. Self-reported history from a screening survey and questionnaire set each donor's cohort. Sequenced: PBMCs or T cells enriched from blood (not recorded which). This chain links TRBV29-1 with TRBJ2-1; 7 nucleotides align to TRBD1. This TCR was sampled from a middle-aged woman with acute COVID-19. The CDR3 here is CSGQGESYNEQFF. CDR3 DNA: TGCAGCGGGCAGGGGGAGAGCTACAATGAGCAGTTCTTC.